This T cell receptor beta chain was obtained from a study of T-cell memory formation after mild COVID-19. This clonotype was counted a few times. With constant-segment primers, 5'RACE yielded cDNA libraries of TCR alpha and TCR beta that carried sample barcodes and UMIs. TCRdb ran MiXCR on the 5' RACE reads and lists one entry per CDR3 protein. The sample has just over 350,000 distinct CDR3 sequences; over 13% are singletons. The CDR3 has 15 amino acids. Trimming took 6 bases from V and 5 from J, leaving 19 bases between them. The germline V gene has CDR1 MDHEN and CDR2 SYDVKM. This chain links TRBV28 with TRBJ2-5; D is perhaps TRBD1 (7 bases). This receptor was obtained from a man younger than 35 who had mild COVID-19 (a few samples of this study predate the infection). Cell type and time point are not known. Source material: PBMCs or a T cell subset sorted from them (not recorded which). CDR3 DNA: TGTGCCAGCAGCATCAGGGGGGCGGATAGGGAGACCCAGTACTTC. Amino acid sequence: CASSIRGADRETQYF.